The next 18 T cell receptor beta chains were all read from a single sample in a study of T cell responses to AZD1222 COVID-19 vaccine. Measured with immunoSEQ multiplex PCR; TCRdb has only the in-frame clones, and not every one. This sample has some 150,000 clones, with roughly nine tenths found just once. Sample: peripheral blood, taken on day 0 of AZD1222 vaccination. Receptors originate from an adult in good health.

The chain carries TRBV5-1 and TRBJ1-1; tentatively, D is TRBD1 (5 bases). CDR3 length equals 14 residues. The germline CDR1 and CDR2 sequences are SGHRS and YFSETQ. V was pared by 4 bases and J by 0 bases, with 10 bases between. The CDR3 here is CASSPGRVNTEAFF. The CDR3 nucleotides read TGCGCCAGCAGCCCGGGACGGGTGAACACTGAAGCTTTCTTT.

Only one count was recorded for this clone. The chain carries TRBV27 and TRBJ2-5, with TRBD2 identical over 9 bases. Germline CDR1 and CDR2: MNHEY and SMNVEV (reference sequence). The CDR3 is 16 residues long. J lost 4 bases, V lost 6 bases, and 12 bases had no gene match. CDR3 sequence: CASSFLSAGGRETQYF. The CDR3, as DNA: TGTGCCAGCAGCTTTCTGTCGGCGGGGGGGAGAGAGACCCAGTACTTC.

This clone appeared a few times. The chain links TRBV5-1 to TRBJ2-6; D remains unclear. The CDR3 is 14 residues long. Germline V gene lookup returns CDR1 SGHRS and CDR2 YFSETQ. Trimming cost V 5 bases and J 0 bases, with 6 bases left between them. CDR3 loop: CASRDSSGANVLTF. CDR3 coding DNA: TGCGCCAGCAGGGATAGCTCTGGGGCCAACGTCCTGACTTTC.

The V and J genes are TRBV11-3 and TRBJ2-2, with unresolved D. Looked up from germline, CDR1 is SGHNT and CDR2 is YENEEA. With 0 bases removed from V and 4 bases from J, the gap between germline ends came to 15 bases. CDR3 length: 17 amino acids. The CDR3 nucleotides read TGTGCCAGCAGCTTAGATCTAGTGATAACTGGCACCGGGGAGCTGTTTTTT. Protein sequence: CASSLDLVITGTGELFF.

V and J are TRBV11-3 and TRBJ2-3; 7 nucleotides align to TRBD1. V was pared by 3 bases and J by 2 bases, with 5 bases of the junction left unmatched. The CDR3 is 15 residues long. The germline CDR1 and CDR2 sequences are SGHNT and YENEEA. As DNA, the CDR3 is TGTGCCAGCAGCTTCCGGGACAGCCTCACAGATACGCAGTATTTT. It specifies CASSFRDSLTDTQYF. The full variable domain, its missing parts supplied by reference TRBV11-3 and TRBJ2-3, is EAGVVQSPRYKIIEKKQPVAFWCNPISGHNTLYWYLQNLGQGPELLIRYENEEAVDDSQLPKDRFSAERLKGVDSTLKIQPAELGDSAVYLCASSFRDSLTDTQYFGPGTRLTVL.

The rearrangement joins TRBV19 to TRBJ1-1; D remains unclear. CDR3 length equals 14 residues. Germline V gene lookup returns CDR1 LNHDA and CDR2 SQIVND (reference sequence). Trimming cost V 3 bases and J 1 base, with 9 bases left between them. CDR3 amino acids: CASSISSPNTEAFF. The CDR3 nucleotides are TGTGCCAGTAGTATTTCATCGCCGAACACTGAAGCTTTCTTT.

This chain connects TRBV6-1 to TRBJ2-6, with D possibly being TRBD2 (7 bases). V was shortened by 2 bases and J by 5 bases, with 16 bases between the two germline ends. The germline V gene encodes CDR1 MNHNS and CDR2 SASEGT. The CDR3 has 17 amino acids. The CDR3 sequence: CASSEQGRGRRANVLTF. The CDR3 nucleotides are TGTGCCAGCAGTGAACAGGGGAGGGGCCGAAGGGCCAACGTCCTGACTTTC.

The chain has TRBV10-3 and TRBJ1-2, with D possibly TRBD1 on 5 matching bases. Trimming shortened V by 7 bases and J by 2 bases, and 11 bases separated the two germline ends. The CDR3 totals 13 residues. Germline V gene lookup returns CDR1 ENHRY and CDR2 SYGVKD. CDR3 in DNA: TGTGCCATCAAGTTTTCAGGGAACTATGGCTACACCTTC. The encoded protein is CAIKFSGNYGYTF.

The chain combines TRBV9 with TRBJ2-1; 9 bases are a match to TRBD2. Germline trimming cut 0 bases from V and 10 bases from J; bases unmatched to any gene: 20. The germline CDR1 and CDR2 sequences are SGDLS and YYNGEE. There are 19 residues in the CDR3. CDR3 DNA: TGTGCCAGCAGCGTAGGCTCCAGCGGGGGGCGCCCAAGAGGTGAGGAGCAGTTCTTC. Its translation is CASSVGSSGGRPRGEEQFF.

V gene TRBV12-3 or TRBV12-4 combines with J gene TRBJ2-7, with D hard to call. CDR3 length equals 12 residues. V lost 9 bases and J lost 0, with 9 bases in between. The CDR3 here is CASSQPSYEQYF. CDR3 sequence (DNA): TGTGCCAGTTCCCAACCCTCCTACGAGCAGTACTTC.

V gene TRBV29-1 combines with J gene TRBJ1-4; D unresolved. CDR1 is SQVTM, CDR2 ANQGSEA, per germline. The V and J ends lost 1 base and 10 bases respectively, with 10 bases between them. CDR3 length equals 12 residues. The CDR3 DNA reads as TGCAGCGTTGAAGTAGGGCGGGGAAAACTGTTTTTT. Protein sequence: CSVEVGRGKLFF.

This chain connects TRBV27 to TRBJ1-6, with D possibly matching TRBD1 (5 bases). CDR3 length: 17 residues. Between the trimmed V and J ends, which lost 5 bases and 6 bases, there was a span of 20 bases. Germline V CDR1 and CDR2: MNHEY, SMNVEV (reference sequence). The CDR3 reads CASSLPQRGVGNSPLHF. As DNA, the CDR3 is TGTGCCAGCAGTCTGCCTCAGAGGGGAGTAGGTAATTCACCCCTCCACTTT.

Only one count was recorded for this clone. V and J are TRBV3-1 (or the pseudogene TRBV3-2) and TRBJ2-3; 9 bases fit TRBD2. This CDR3 comprises 15 residues. Germline values: CDR1 LGHDT, CDR2 YNNKEL (reference sequence). V shed 2 bases and J 4 bases; nucleotides not matched to a gene: 4. In nucleotides, the CDR3 is TGTGCCAGCAGCCAAACGGGACTAGCTGCAGATACGCAGTATTTT. It codes for CASSQTGLAADTQYF.

V usage is TRBV19 and J usage is TRBJ1-6, with unresolved D. Germline CDR1 and CDR2: LNHDA and SQIVND (reference sequence). The V end was cut by 7 bases, the J end by 10 bases, with 20 bases between. CDR3 length: 15 residues. CDR3 coding DNA: TGTGCCAGTACGGTCGGGCCTCACGGGGAATCACCCCTCCACTTT. Amino acid sequence: CASTVGPHGESPLHF.

The chain couples TRBV19 to TRBJ2-1; D call uncertain. The CDR3 covers 14 residues. V lost 1 base to trimming and J lost 0 bases, with 4 bases between them. Germline V gives CDR1 LNHDA, CDR2 SQIVND (reference sequence). The CDR3 DNA reads as TGTGCCAGTAGTATAGGGAGCTCCTACAATGAGCAGTTCTTC. Translating it yields CASSIGSSYNEQFF. Full variable domain (rest looked up from reference TRBV19 and TRBJ2-1): DGGITQSPKYLFRKEGQNVTLSCEQNLNHDAMYWYRQDPGQGLRLIYYSQIVNDFQKGDIAEGYSVSREKKESFPLTVTSAQKNPTAFYLCASSIGSSYNEQFFGPGTRLTVL.

V usage is TRBV10-3 and J usage is TRBJ2-2; the D is unclear. From germline, CDR1 is ENHRY and CDR2 SYGVKD. V dropped 2 bases and J dropped 1 base, with 2 bases sitting between them. This CDR3 is built from 13 residues. The CDR3 region has the DNA TGTGCCATCAGTGAGGGGAACACCGGGGAGCTGTTTTTT. Amino acid sequence: CAISEGNTGELFF.

This clone was counted only a few times. The gene calls are TRBV29-1 and TRBJ1-2, with TRBD1 identical over 7 bases. The CDR3 consists of 11 residues. V lost 4 bases to trimming and J lost 7 bases; unmatched junction nucleotides: 3. Germline V gene lookup returns CDR1 SQVTM and CDR2 ANQGSEA. The DNA for the CDR3 is TGCAGCGTTGGTGGGACAGCTGGCTACACCTTC. This codes for CSVGGTAGYTF.

The V and J genes are TRBV12-2 and TRBJ1-4; the table assigns TRBD1, which was not confirmed against the DNA. TRBV12-2 is an annotated pseudogene. The CDR3 has 16 residues. CDR3 in amino acids: CASRLAPGQTNEKLFF. The CDR3 DNA sequence: TGTGCAAGTCGCTTAGCCCCCGGACAGACTAATGAAAAACTGTTTTTT.